Each of the 24 T cell receptor beta chains below was sequenced from the same sample in a study of T cell responses to AZD1222 COVID-19 vaccine. Clones were sequenced by immunoSEQ multiplex PCR, and TCRdb holds only the in-frame ones, with some missing. Altogether about 120,000 clones are present, over 75% being singletons, with the ten largest covering roughly 20%. The sequencing used peripheral blood, collected on day 0 of MenACWY control vaccination. Receptor source: an adult in good health.

The rearrangement links TRBV2 to TRBJ2-7; D gene unclear. V was pared by 9 bases and J by 4 bases, with 7 bases between. CDR1 is SNHLY, CDR2 FYNNEI, per germline. The CDR3 length is 10 residues. The CDR3 DNA reads TGTGCCAGTATAGATTACGAGCAGTACTTC. Encoded protein: CASIDYEQYF.

The J gene is TRBJ2-1, the V gene TRBV5-1, with D possibly being TRBD2 (6 bases). This CDR3 contains 15 residues. V lost 2 bases, J lost 2 bases, and 11 bases lay in between. Germline loops: CDR1 SGHRS, CDR2 YFSETQ. As DNA, the CDR3 is TGCGCCAGCAGCTTAGCACTAGCTGCCTACAATGAGCAGTTCTTC. This encodes CASSLALAAYNEQFF. Variable domain in full (rest from reference TRBV5-1 and TRBJ2-1): KAGVTQTPRYLIKTRGQQVTLSCSPISGHRSVSWYQQTPGQGLQFLFEYFSETQRNKGNFPGRFSGRQFSNSRSEMNVSTLELGDSALYLCASSLALAAYNEQFFGPGTRLTVL.

V gene TRBV11-3 combines with J gene TRBJ2-5; possible D gene TRBD1, 6 bases. Germline CDR1 is SGHNT and CDR2 is YENEEA. The germline V and J ends were trimmed by 5 bases and 1 base, with 11 bases remaining between them. This CDR3 comprises 14 residues. CDR3 coding DNA: TGTGCCAGCAGCCACCGGGACACCCAAGAGACCCAGTACTTC. Encoded protein: CASSHRDTQETQYF.

V and J are TRBV2 and TRBJ2-7; D ambiguous. Germline V lookup: CDR1 SNHLY, CDR2 FYNNEI. CDR3 length: 11 amino acids. The V and J ends lost 8 bases and 6 bases respectively, with 11 bases between them. In DNA, the CDR3 is TGTGCCAGCCGCTTTAACAGCGAGCAGTACTTC. This codes for CASRFNSEQYF.

The gene calls are TRBV6-5 and TRBJ2-3; D is possibly TRBD2 (5 bases). Per germline, CDR1 MNHEY and CDR2 SVGAGI. The ends were cut back, 5 bases at V and 8 bases at J, with 8 bases in the middle. This CDR3 is built from 11 residues. CDR3 coding DNA: TGTGCCAGCAGTCGGGAAGGTACGCAGTATTTT. It codes for CASSREGTQYF.

This clone is deemed medium-sized. The chain joins TRBV19 to TRBJ1-5; 7 bases are shared with TRBD1. Germline V gene sequence: CDR1 LNHDA, CDR2 SQIVND (reference sequence). V gave up 6 bases and J gave up 4 bases; unmatched junction bases: 9. This CDR3 spans 15 amino acids. The CDR3 coding sequence is TGTGCCAGTAGGGTTAGGGACAGTAATAATCAGCCCCAGCATTTT. Translating it yields CASRVRDSNNQPQHF.

This chain joins TRBV7-6 and TRBJ2-7; D call uncertain. CDR3 size: 15 residues. Trimming took off 5 bases at V and 5 bases at J, with 19 bases between the two ends. Germline CDR1 is SGHVS and CDR2 is FNYEAQ. Here the CDR3 reads CASSLSSGTKNEQYF. The CDR3 bases are TGTGCCAGCAGCCTAAGCTCAGGAACAAAGAACGAGCAGTACTTC.

The rearrangement joins TRBV18 to TRBJ2-5; TRBD1 might be the D (5 bases). Trimming cost V 3 bases and J 5 bases, with 13 bases left between them. CDR3 length: 14 residues. Germline lookup yields CDR1 KGHSH and CDR2 LQKENI. The DNA for the CDR3 is TGTGCCAGCTCACCGCCGACAGTTTCCGAGACCCAGTACTTC. This encodes CASSPPTVSETQYF.

This clone appeared a single time. The same CDR3 arises from other DNA sequences in this sample as well. The chain employs TRBV10-3 and TRBJ1-4; D ambiguous. The V end was cut by 6 bases, the J end by 0 bases, with 2 bases between. CDR3 length: 12 residues. Germline values: CDR1 ENHRY, CDR2 SYGVKD. Here the CDR3 reads CAISATNEKLFF. DNA for the CDR3: TGTGCCATCAGCGCAACTAATGAAAAACTGTTTTTT.

The chain uses TRBV5-4 and TRBJ2-5; D remains unclear. CDR1 is SGHNT, CDR2 YYREEE, per germline (reference sequence). Trimming removed 2 bases from V and 1 base from J, with 9 bases in between. The CDR3 is 14 amino acids. The CDR3 nucleotides are TGTGCCAGCAGCTTCGGCGGAAGCCAAGAGACCCAGTACTTC. Translation: CASSFGGSQETQYF. Complete variable domain (other parts from reference TRBV5-4 and TRBJ2-5): ETGVTQSPTHLIKTRGQQVTLRCSSQSGHNTVSWYQQALGQGPQFIFQYYREEENGRGNFPPRFSGLQFPNYSSELNVNALELDDSALYLCASSFGGSQETQYFGPGTRLLVL.

The chain uses TRBV28 and TRBJ1-2, with D possibly matching TRBD1 (5 bases). CDR1 is MDHEN, CDR2 SYDVKM, per germline. The ends were cut back, 3 bases at V and 2 bases at J, with 10 bases in the middle. The CDR3 consists of 14 residues. The chain's CDR3 is CASSFLGDNYGYTF. The CDR3 DNA reads TGTGCCAGCAGTTTTCTGGGGGACAACTATGGCTACACCTTC.

J is TRBJ1-5 and V is TRBV9, with D possibly being TRBD1 (6 bases). Trimming pared 0 bases from V and 2 bases from J, leaving 9 bases between. The CDR3 contains 15 residues. Germline CDR1 reads SGDLS; CDR2 reads YYNGEE. The CDR3 bases are TGTGCCAGCAGCGTAGGAGGGACACGCAATCAGCCCCAGCATTTT. It encodes CASSVGGTRNQPQHF.

V is TRBV5-4 and J is TRBJ2-6; 10 nucleotides match TRBD1. V shed 4 bases, J shed 0 bases, and the junction held 4 bases outside the gene matches. The germline V gene has CDR1 SGHNT and CDR2 YYREEE (reference sequence). CDR3 length: 17 amino acids. The CDR3 DNA sequence: TGTGCCAGCAGCCAGGGACAGGGGCGCTCTGGGGCCAACGTCCTGACTTTC. Residues: CASSQGQGRSGANVLTF.

A few counts support this clone. The genes are TRBV2 and TRBJ2-2, with D tentatively TRBD1 (5 bases). The CDR3 has 16 residues. Germline CDR1 reads SNHLY; CDR2 reads FYNNEI. The V gene lost 2 bases and the J gene lost 5 bases, with 15 bases spanning the gap. CDR3: CASSEKGAGLTGELFF. CDR3 nucleotides: TGTGCCAGCAGTGAAAAAGGGGCTGGCCTGACCGGGGAGCTGTTTTTT.

The chain carries TRBV19 and TRBJ1-2; 9 nucleotides match TRBD1. J gave up 4 bases and V 7 bases, and 16 bases lay outside the gene matches. Germline CDR1 LNHDA, CDR2 SQIVND (reference sequence). The CDR3 has 17 amino acids. CDR3 residues: CASISRTGTGTSYGYTF. The CDR3 DNA is TGTGCCAGTATCTCCAGGACCGGGACAGGGACAAGCTATGGCTACACCTTC.

The chain joins TRBV6-5 to TRBJ2-1; 11 bases match TRBD2. The CDR3 loop spans 15 amino acids. With 7 bases clipped from V and 7 bases from J, the junction kept 9 bases outside the gene matches. Germline V gene lookup returns CDR1 MNHEY and CDR2 SVGAGI. DNA of the CDR3: TGTGCCAGCAATACTCTAGCGGGGGGAGGGAATGAGCAGTTCTTC. Amino acid sequence: CASNTLAGGGNEQFF.

This sequence joins TRBV6-5 and TRBJ2-3, with 11 bases that match TRBD2. J lost 6 bases, V lost 10 bases, and 9 bases had no gene match. CDR1 is MNHEY and CDR2 is SVGAGI in the germline V gene. This CDR3 has 14 residues. This CDR3 reads CATRLAGRIDTQYF. The CDR3 DNA sequence: TGTGCCACGAGACTAGCGGGAAGAATTGATACGCAGTATTTT.

The rearrangement uses TRBV4-2 and TRBJ1-3; D gene ambiguous. Germline assignment: CDR1 LGHNA and CDR2 YNFKEQ. V was cut by 6 bases and J by 3 bases, with 9 bases left in between. The CDR3 runs to 13 residues. This CDR3 reads CASSPVGGNTIYF. The CDR3 nucleotides read TGTGCCAGCAGTCCTGTGGGTGGAAACACCATATATTTT.

The genes are TRBV6-5 and TRBJ1-5, with 9 bases that match TRBD1. V lost 5 bases to trimming and J lost 5 bases; unmatched junction nucleotides: 7. CDR3 length: 15 residues. The germline gives CDR1 MNHEY, CDR2 SVGAGI. Here the CDR3 DNA reads TGTGCCAGCAGTACAACCGGGACAGGGCATCAGCCCCAGCATTTT. Translating it yields CASSTTGTGHQPQHF.

The rearrangement links TRBV2 to TRBJ2-7, with D perhaps matching TRBD1 (5 bases). CDR3 length: 13 amino acids. V lost 8 bases and J lost 2, with 13 bases in between. The germline gives CDR1 SNHLY, CDR2 FYNNEI. The CDR3: CASFKTATYEQYF. The CDR3 region has the DNA TGTGCCAGCTTTAAGACAGCCACCTACGAGCAGTACTTC.

The chain recombines TRBV12-3 or TRBV12-4 with TRBJ1-5; weak D call: TRBD1 (6 bases). This CDR3 has 13 amino acids. Trimming pared 3 bases from V and 5 bases from J, leaving 8 bases between. CDR3 in amino acids: CASSLRGDQPQHF. The CDR3 DNA follows: TGTGCCAGCAGTTTGAGGGGGGATCAGCCCCAGCATTTT.

This clone was counted between two and nine times. V is TRBV3-1 (or the pseudogene TRBV3-2) and J is TRBJ1-2; no clear D. The CDR3 consists of 11 residues. In germline, CDR1 is LGHDT, CDR2 YNNKEL (reference sequence). Trimming cost V 6 bases and J 6 bases, with 8 bases left between them. Written as DNA, the CDR3 is TGTGCCAGCAGTCTCGGGCATGGCTACACCTTC. Encoded protein: CASSLGHGYTF.

This clone was observed a handful of times. V is TRBV19 and J is TRBJ1-5; the match to TRBD1 covers 7 bases. CDR3 size: 16 residues. Trimming at V came to 4 bases and at J to 7 bases, leaving 13 bases not matched to a gene. Looked up from germline, CDR1 is LNHDA and CDR2 is SQIVND (reference sequence). The CDR3 DNA is TGTGCCAGTAGTACCCAGACAGGGAGAGTTAAGCAGCCCCAGCATTTT. The encoded protein is CASSTQTGRVKQPQHF.

The rearrangement uses TRBV6-1 and TRBJ1-2, with D unclear. The CDR3 covers 14 residues. V was clipped by 2 bases and J by 5 bases, with 12 bases between them. In germline, CDR1 is MNHNS, CDR2 SASEGT. CDR3 loop: CASSEMIPGYGYTF. The CDR3 DNA follows: TGTGCCAGCAGTGAAATGATTCCAGGATATGGCTACACCTTC.